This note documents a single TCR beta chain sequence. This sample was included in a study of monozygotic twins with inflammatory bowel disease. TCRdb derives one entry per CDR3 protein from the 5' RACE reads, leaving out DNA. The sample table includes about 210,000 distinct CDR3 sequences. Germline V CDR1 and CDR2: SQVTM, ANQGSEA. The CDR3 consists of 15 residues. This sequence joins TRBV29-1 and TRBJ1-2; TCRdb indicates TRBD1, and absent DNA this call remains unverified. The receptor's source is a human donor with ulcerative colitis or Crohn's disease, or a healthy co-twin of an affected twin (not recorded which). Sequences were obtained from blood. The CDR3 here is CSVEGGTGTNYGYTF.